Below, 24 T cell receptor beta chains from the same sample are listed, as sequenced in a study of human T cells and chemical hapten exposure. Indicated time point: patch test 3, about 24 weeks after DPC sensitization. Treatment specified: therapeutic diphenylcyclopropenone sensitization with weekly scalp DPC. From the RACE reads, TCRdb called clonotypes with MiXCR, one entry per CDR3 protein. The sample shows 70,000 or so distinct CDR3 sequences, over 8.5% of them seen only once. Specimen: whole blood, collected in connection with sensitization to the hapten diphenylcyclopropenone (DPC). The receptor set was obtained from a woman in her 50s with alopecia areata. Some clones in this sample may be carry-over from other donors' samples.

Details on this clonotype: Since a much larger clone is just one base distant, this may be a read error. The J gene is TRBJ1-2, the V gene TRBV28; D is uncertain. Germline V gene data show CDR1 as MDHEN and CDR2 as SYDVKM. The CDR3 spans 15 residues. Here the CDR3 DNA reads TGTGCCAGCAGTTCGATGGCACATGCTAACTATGTCTACACCTTC. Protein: CASSSMAHANYVYTF.

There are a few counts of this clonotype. The CDR3 here is CALSGTGRNEQFF. In DNA, the CDR3 is TGTGCCCTCTCGGGGACAGGGCGCAATGAGCAGTTCTTC. This chain uses TRBV10-3 with TRBJ2-1; TRBD1 agrees at 9 bases. The germline V gene encodes CDR1 ENHRY and CDR2 SYGVKD. The CDR3 is made up of 13 amino acids. The junction had 8 bases not matched to a gene; V was cut back by 11 bases and J by 6 bases.

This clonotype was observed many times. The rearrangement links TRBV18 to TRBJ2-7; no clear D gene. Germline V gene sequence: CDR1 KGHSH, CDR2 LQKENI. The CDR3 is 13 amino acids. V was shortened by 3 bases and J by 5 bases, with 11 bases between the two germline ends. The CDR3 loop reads CASSPQDRDEQYF. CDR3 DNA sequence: TGTGCCAGCTCACCCCAGGATAGGGACGAGCAGTACTTC.

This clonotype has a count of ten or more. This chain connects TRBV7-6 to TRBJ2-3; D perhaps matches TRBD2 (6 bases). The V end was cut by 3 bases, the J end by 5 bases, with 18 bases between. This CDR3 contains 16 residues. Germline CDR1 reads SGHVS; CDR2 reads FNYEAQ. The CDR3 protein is CASSFSTGVEGDTQYF. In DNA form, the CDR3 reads TGTGCCAGCAGCTTTAGTACGGGAGTTGAAGGAGATACGCAGTATTTT.

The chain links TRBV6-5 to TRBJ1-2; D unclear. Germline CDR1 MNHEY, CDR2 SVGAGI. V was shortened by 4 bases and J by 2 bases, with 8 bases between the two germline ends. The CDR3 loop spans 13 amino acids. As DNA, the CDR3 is TGTGCCAGCAGTTTTGGACCGAACTATGGCTACACCTTC. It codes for CASSFGPNYGYTF.

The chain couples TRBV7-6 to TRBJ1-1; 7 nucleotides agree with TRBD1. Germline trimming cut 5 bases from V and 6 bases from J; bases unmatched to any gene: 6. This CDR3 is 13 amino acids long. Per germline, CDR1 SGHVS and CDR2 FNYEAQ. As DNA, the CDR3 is TGTGCCAGCAGCCAAAGACAGGGAGCTGAAGCTTTCTTT. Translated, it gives CASSQRQGAEAFF.

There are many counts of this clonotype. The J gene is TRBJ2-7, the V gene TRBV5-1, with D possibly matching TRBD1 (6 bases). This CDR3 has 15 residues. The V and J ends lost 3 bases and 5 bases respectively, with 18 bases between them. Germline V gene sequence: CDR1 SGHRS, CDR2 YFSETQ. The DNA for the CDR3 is TGCGCCAGCAGCTCCCGACAGGCCACCATCAACGAGCAGTACTTC. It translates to CASSSRQATINEQYF.

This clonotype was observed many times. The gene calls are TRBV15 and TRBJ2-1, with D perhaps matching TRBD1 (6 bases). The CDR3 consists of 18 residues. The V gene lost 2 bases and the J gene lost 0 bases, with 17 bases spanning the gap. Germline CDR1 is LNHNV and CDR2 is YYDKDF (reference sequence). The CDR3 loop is CATSRNTGLGSSYNEQFF. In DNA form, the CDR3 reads TGTGCCACCAGCAGAAACACAGGGTTAGGGAGCTCCTACAATGAGCAGTTCTTC.

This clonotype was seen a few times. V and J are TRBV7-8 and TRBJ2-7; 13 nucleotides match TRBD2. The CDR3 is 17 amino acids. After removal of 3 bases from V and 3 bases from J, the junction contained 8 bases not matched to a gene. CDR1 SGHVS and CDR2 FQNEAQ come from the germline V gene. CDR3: CASSFDIRTSGGYEQYF. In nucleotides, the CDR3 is TGTGCCAGCAGCTTCGATATAAGGACTAGCGGGGGCTACGAGCAGTACTTC.

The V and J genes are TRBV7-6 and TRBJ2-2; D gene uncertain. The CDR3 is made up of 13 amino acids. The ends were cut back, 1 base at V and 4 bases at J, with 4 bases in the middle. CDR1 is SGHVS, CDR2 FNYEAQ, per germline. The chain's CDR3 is CASSLVSTGELFF. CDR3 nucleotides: TGTGCCAGCAGCTTAGTCAGCACCGGGGAGCTGTTTTTT.

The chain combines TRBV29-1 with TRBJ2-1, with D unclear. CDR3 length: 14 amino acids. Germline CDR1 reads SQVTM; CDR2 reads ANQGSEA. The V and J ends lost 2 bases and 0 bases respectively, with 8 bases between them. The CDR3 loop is CSVEIPNSYNEQFF. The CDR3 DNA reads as TGCAGCGTTGAAATCCCGAACTCCTACAATGAGCAGTTCTTC.

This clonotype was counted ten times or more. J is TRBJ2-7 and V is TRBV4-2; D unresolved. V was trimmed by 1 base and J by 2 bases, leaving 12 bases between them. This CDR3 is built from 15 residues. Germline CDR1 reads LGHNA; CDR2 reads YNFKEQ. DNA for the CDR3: TGTGCCAGCAGCCAAGTAAGCAGCGCCGCCTACGAGCAGTACTTC. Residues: CASSQVSSAAYEQYF.

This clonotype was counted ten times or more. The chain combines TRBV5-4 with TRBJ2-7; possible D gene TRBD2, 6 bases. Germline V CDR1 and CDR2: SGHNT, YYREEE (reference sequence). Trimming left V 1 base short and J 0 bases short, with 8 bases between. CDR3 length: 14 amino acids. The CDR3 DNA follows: TGTGCCAGCAGCTTGTACGGGAGCTCCTACGAGCAGTACTTC. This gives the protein CASSLYGSSYEQYF.

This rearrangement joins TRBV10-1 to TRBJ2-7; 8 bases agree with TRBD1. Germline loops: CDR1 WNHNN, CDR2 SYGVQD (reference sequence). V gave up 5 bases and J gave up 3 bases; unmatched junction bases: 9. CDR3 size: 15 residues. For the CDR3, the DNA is TGCGCCAGCAGTATCCAGACAGGGGATCGCTACGAGCAGTACTTC. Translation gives CASSIQTGDRYEQYF.

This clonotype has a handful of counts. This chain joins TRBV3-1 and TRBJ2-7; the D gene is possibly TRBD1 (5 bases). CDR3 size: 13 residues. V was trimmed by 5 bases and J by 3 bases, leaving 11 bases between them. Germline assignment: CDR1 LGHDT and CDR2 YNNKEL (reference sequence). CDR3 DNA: TGTGCCAGCAGCTCCGCTCAGGGCTACGAGCAGTACTTC. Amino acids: CASSSAQGYEQYF.

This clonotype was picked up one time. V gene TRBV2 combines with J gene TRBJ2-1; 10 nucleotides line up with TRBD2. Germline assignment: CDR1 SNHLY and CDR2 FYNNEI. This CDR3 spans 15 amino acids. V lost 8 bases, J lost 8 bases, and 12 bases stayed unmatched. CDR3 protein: CASGIVLAGEDEQFF. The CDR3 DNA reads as TGTGCCAGCGGAATCGTTCTAGCGGGAGAGGATGAGCAGTTCTTC.

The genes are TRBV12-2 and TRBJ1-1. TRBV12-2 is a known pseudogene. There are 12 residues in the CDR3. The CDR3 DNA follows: TGTGCAAGTCGCTTAGTGAGGGCTGAAGCTTTCTTT. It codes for CASRLVRAEAFF.

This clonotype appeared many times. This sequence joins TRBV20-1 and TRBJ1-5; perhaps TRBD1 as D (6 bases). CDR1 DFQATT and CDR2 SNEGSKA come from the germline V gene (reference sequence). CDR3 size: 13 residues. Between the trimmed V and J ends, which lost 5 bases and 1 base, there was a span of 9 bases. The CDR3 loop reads CSAGRGSNQPQHF. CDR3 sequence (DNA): TGCAGTGCTGGAAGGGGGAGCAATCAGCCCCAGCATTTT.

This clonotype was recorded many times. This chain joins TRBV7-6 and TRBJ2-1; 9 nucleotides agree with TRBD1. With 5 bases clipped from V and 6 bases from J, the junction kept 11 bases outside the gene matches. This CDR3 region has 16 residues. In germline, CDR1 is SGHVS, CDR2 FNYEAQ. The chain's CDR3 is CASSHDPGQGANEQFF. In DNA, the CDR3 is TGTGCCAGCAGCCACGACCCGGGACAGGGCGCCAATGAGCAGTTCTTC.

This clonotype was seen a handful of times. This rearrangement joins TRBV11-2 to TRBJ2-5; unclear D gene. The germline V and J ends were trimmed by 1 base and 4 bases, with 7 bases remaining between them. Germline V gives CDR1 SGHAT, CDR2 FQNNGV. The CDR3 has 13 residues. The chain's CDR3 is CASSLGRPETQYF. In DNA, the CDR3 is TGTGCCAGCAGCTTAGGCAGACCAGAGACCCAGTACTTC.

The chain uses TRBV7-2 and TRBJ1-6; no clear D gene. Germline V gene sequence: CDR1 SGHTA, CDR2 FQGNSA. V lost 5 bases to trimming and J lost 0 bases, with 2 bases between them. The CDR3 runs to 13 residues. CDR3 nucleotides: TGTGCCAGCAGCGGCTCCTATAATTCACCCCTCCACTTT. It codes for CASSGSYNSPLHF. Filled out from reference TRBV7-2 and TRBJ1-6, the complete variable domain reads GAGVSQSPSNKVTEKGKDVELRCDPISGHTALYWYRQSLGQGLEFLIYFQGNSAPDKSGLPSDRFSAERTGGSVSTLTIQRTQQEDSAVYLCASSGSYNSPLHFGNGTRLTVT.

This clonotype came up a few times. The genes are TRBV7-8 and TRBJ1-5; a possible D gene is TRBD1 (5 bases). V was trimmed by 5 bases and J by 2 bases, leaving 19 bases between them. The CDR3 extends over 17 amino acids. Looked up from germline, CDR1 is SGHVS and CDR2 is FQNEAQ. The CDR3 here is CASSPQGGPVGNQPQHF. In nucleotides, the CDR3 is TGTGCCAGCAGCCCCCAGGGAGGGCCAGTGGGCAATCAGCCCCAGCATTTT.

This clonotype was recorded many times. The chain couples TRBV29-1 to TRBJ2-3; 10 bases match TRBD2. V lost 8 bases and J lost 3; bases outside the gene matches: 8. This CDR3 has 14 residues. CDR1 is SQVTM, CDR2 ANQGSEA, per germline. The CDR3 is CSYLPLAGTDTQYF. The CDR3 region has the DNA TGCAGCTACCTCCCACTAGCGGGAACAGATACGCAGTATTTT.

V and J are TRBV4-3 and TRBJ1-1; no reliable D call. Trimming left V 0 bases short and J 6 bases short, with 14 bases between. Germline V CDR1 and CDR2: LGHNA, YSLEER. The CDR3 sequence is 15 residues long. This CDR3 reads CASSQDLESGPEAFF. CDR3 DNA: TGCGCCAGCAGCCAAGACTTGGAGAGTGGTCCTGAAGCTTTCTTT.